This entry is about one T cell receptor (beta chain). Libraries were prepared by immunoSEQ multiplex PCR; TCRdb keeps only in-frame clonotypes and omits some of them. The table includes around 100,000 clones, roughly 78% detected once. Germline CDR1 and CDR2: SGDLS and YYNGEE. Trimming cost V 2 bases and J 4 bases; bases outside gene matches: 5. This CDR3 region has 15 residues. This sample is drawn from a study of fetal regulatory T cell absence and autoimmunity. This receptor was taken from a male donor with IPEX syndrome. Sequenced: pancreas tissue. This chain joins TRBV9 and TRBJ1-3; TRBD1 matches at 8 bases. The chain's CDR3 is CASSVQGARGNTIYF. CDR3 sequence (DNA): TGTGCCAGCAGCGTCCAGGGGGCGCGAGGAAACACCATATATTTT.